Detailed here is one T cell receptor (beta chain). As yet, its antigen is unknown. The treatment here: over 15 received Ad26.COV2.S at low or high dose, single or two shots; about 5 received placebo; per-sample allocation not given. Sampling took place 63 days after the first vaccine or placebo injection. Sequencing was performed with immunoSEQ multiplex PCR; in TCRdb, only in-frame clones are kept and a portion is missing. The sample gives a few hundred thousand clones, roughly 87% of which show up once; around 3.6% is in the top ten. The germline gives CDR1 KGHDR, CDR2 SFDVKD. The CDR3 consists of 13 residues. Trimming removed 3 bases at V and 8 bases at J, with 12 bases between. This sample is part of a study of Ad26.COV2.S vaccination and SARS-CoV-2 variants. Study-wide context: Donor was one of the participants in the Ad26.COV2.S arm of the COV1001 trial. Broader study findings: Assessments of TCR breadth and depth may have underestimated the total T cell responses. Individuals receiving vaccine had higher spike-specific TCR breadth than placebo recipients did. Vaccine and placebo recipients had comparable breadth of non-spike TCRs.

The TCR sequence derives from a person aged 18-60 years who received the Ad26.COV2.S COVID-19 vaccine or a placebo. The chain carries TRBV24-1 and TRBJ1-2, with D possibly matching TRBD1 (6 bases). The sequenced sample was peripheral blood, obtained in a trial of Ad26.COV2.S vaccine versus placebo. The CDR3 region has the DNA TGTGCCACCAGTGATGGACAGAGCGGAGGCTACACCTTC. Its protein product is CATSDGQSGGYTF.